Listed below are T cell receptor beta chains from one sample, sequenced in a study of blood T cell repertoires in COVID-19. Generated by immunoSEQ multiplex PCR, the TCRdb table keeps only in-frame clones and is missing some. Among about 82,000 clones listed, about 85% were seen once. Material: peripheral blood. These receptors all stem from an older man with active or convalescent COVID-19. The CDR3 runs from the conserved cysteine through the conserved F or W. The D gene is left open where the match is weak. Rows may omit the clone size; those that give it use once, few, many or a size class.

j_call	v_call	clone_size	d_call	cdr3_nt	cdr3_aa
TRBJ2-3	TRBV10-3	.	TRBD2	TGTGCCATCAGTGATTTGATCGGGGGGACCACAGATACGCAGTATTTT	CAISDLIGGTTDTQYF
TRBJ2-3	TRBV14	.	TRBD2	TGTGCCAGCAGCCCCCCTAGCGGGTTGGGGACAGATACGCAGTATTTT	CASSPPSGLGTDTQYF
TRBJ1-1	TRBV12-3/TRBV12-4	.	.	TGTGCCAGCAGTGCGTCCCGGGGGGCTTTCTTT	CASSASRGAFF
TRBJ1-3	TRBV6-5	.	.	TGTGCCAGCACAGGGGAGGGAAACACCATATATTTT	CASTGEGNTIYF
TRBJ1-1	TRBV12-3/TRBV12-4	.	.	TGTGCCAGCAGGGGGAGTGAAGCTTTCTTT	CASRGSEAFF
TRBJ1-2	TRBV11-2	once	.	TGTGCCAGCAGCCTAGAGGGCCATGGCTACACCTTC	CASSLEGHGYTF
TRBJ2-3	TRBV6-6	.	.	TGTGCCAGCAGTTCTCAGGACTCTAGCACAGATACGCAGTATTTT	CASSSQDSSTDTQYF
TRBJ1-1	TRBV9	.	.	TGTGCCAGCACCTCGATAGGGGATTTTGAAGCTTTCTTT	CASTSIGDFEAFF
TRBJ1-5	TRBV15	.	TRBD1	TGTGCCACCAGCAGGCAGGGGACAGGGCATCAGCCCCAGCATTTT	CATSRQGTGHQPQHF
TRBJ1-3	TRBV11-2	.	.	TGTGCCAGCAGCTTAGCGGGAAACACCATATATTTT	CASSLAGNTIYF
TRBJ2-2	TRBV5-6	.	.	TGTGCCAGCAGCTTGGAGGTAGCCCGGAACACCGGGGAGCTGTTTTTT	CASSLEVARNTGELFF
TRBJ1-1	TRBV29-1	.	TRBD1	TGCAGCGCTGGCCAGGGGGCATACACTGAAGCTTTCTTT	CSAGQGAYTEAFF
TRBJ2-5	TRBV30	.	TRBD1	TGTGCCTGGAGTGGTCAGGGGGCCCAGTACCAAGAGACCCAGTACTTC	CAWSGQGAQYQETQYF
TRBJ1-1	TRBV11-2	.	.	TGTGCCAGCAGCTTAGTTGAAGGAGTTGAAGCTTTCTTT	CASSLVEGVEAFF
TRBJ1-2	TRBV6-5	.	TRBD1	TGTGCCAGCAGAGACAGGGGAGCTTCTAACTATGGCTACACCTTC	CASRDRGASNYGYTF
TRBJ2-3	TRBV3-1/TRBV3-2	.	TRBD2	TGTGCCAGCAGCCAAGATAGGGCTAGCGGTGATACGCAGTATTTT	CASSQDRASGDTQYF
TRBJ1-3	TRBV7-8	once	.	TGTGCCAGCAGCTTAGGGTCGGCTGGAAACACCATATATTTT	CASSLGSAGNTIYF
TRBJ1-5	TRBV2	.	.	TGTGCCAGCAGTTCAGAGTCCGGACAGTACAATCAGCCCCAGCATTTT	CASSSESGQYNQPQHF
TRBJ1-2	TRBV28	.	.	TGTGCCAGCAGTTTAGCCACGGGGGGACCTAACTATGGCTACACCTTC	CASSLATGGPNYGYTF
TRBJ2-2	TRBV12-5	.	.	TGTGCTAGTGGTTTGTCGACGGGTTTTTACACCGGGGAGCTGTTTTTT	CASGLSTGFYTGELFF
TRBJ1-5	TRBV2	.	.	TGTGCCAGCAGGGACAGAATTAGCAATCAGCCCCAGCATTTT	CASRDRISNQPQHF
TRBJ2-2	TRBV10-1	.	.	TGCGCCAGCAGTGAGTCGCTCAGCACCGGGGAGCTGTTTTTT	CASSESLSTGELFF
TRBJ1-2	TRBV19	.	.	TGTGCCAGTACGAACCCTGGGGGGAGTGGTGGCTACACCTTC	CASTNPGGSGGYTF
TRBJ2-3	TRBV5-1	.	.	TGCGCCAGCAGCTTGCGAAGCCCGGGGGAGAAGAACACAGATACGCAGTATTTT	CASSLRSPGEKNTDTQYF
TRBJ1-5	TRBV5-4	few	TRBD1	TGTGCCAGCAGCTTGGGCAGGGGGGAAGGACAGCCCCAGCATTTT	CASSLGRGEGQPQHF
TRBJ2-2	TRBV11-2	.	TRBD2	TGTGCCAGCGGGCGGGGGGAGAACACCGGGGAGCTGTTTTTT	CASGRGENTGELFF
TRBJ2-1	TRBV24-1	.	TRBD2	TGTGCCACCAGTGATCCTCCGGGGGAGAGGGATAGCGGGAGCCTCAGCAATGAGCAGTTCTTC	CATSDPPGERDSGSLSNEQFF
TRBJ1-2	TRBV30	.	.	TGTGCCTGGAGGGGCGCAGGTGGCTACACCTTC	CAWRGAGGYTF
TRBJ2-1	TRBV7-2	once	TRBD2	TGTGCCAGCAGCCCCGGGCTAGCGGGGAAGAATGAGCAGTTCTTC	CASSPGLAGKNEQFF
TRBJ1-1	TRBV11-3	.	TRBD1	TGTGCCAGCAGTTATATACAGGGGGGTGAAGCTTTCTTT	CASSYIQGGEAFF
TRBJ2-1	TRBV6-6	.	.	TGTGCCAGCGTTCCAACTTCCTCCTACAATGAGCAGTTCTTC	CASVPTSSYNEQFF
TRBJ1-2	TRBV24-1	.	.	TGTGCCACCAGTGACTCAGGAAACTATGGCTACACCTTC	CATSDSGNYGYTF
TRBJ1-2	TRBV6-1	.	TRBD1	TGTGCCAGCAGTATGAGGACAGGGAACTATGGCTACACCTTC	CASSMRTGNYGYTF
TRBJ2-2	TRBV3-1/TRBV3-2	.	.	TGTGCCAGCAGCCACCCCTGGAACACCGGGGAGCTGTTTTTT	CASSHPWNTGELFF
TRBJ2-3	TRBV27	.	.	TGTGCCAGCAGTTTAACCCGACAACGTGACGGAACAGATACGCAGTATTTT	CASSLTRQRDGTDTQYF
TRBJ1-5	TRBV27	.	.	TGTGCCAGCAGCCCCGGGGAGGGGTGGCAGCCCCAGCATTTT	CASSPGEGWQPQHF
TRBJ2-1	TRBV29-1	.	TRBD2	TGCAGCGTTTGGACAGCGGGGGGCCACAATGAGCAGTTCTTC	CSVWTAGGHNEQFF
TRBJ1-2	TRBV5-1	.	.	TGCGCCAGCAGCTTGGCAGATCTCAACTATGGCTACACCTTC	CASSLADLNYGYTF
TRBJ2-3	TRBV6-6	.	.	TGTGCCAGCAGTTACTCTGGGGCCGGCCCAGATACGCAGTATTTT	CASSYSGAGPDTQYF
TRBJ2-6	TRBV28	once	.	TGTGCCAGCAGCGCACGGACTTCTGGGGCCAACGTCCTGACTTTC	CASSARTSGANVLTF
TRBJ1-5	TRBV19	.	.	TGTGCCAGTAGGGTAGGGAGAAATAGCAATCAGCCCCAGCATTTT	CASRVGRNSNQPQHF
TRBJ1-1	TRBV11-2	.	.	TGTGCCAGCAGCTTAGTGGCAGGGTCTACTGAAGCTTTCTTT	CASSLVAGSTEAFF
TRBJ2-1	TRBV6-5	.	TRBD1	TGTGCCAGCAGTCGCGACAGGGACTCCTACAATGAGCAGTTCTTC	CASSRDRDSYNEQFF
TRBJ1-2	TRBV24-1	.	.	TGTGCCACCAGTGACCCTGACTATGGCTACACCTTC	CATSDPDYGYTF
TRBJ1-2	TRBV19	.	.	TGTGCCAGTAGTAATGGGAACAGGGTAGCTAACTATGGCTACACCTTC	CASSNGNRVANYGYTF
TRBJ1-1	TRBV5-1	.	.	TGCGCCACCTCCCCGACCTTTCCGGGGAACACTGAAGCTTTCTTT	CATSPTFPGNTEAFF
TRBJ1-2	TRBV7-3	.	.	TGTGCCAGCAGCTTAGACGAGACATTCTATGGCTACACCTTC	CASSLDETFYGYTF
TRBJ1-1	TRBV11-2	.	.	TGTGCCAGCAGCTTAGAGGGAGGCACTGAAGCTTTCTTT	CASSLEGGTEAFF
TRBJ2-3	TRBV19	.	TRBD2	TGTGCCAGTAGTACCTATAGCGGGAGTGCAGATACGCAGTATTTT	CASSTYSGSADTQYF
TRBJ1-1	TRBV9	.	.	TGTGCCAGCAGCGTAGCCAAAGACAGCACTGAAGCTTTCTTT	CASSVAKDSTEAFF
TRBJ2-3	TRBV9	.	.	TGTGCCAGCAGCGTAGTGAGGGATACGCAGTATTTT	CASSVVRDTQYF
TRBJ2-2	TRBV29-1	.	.	TGCAGCGTTCACTCCTCGGGCGGGGAGCTGTTTTTT	CSVHSSGGELFF
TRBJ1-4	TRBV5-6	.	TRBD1	TGTGCCAGCAGCTACGGACAGGGTAACGAAAAACTGTTTTTT	CASSYGQGNEKLFF
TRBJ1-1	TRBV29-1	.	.	TGCAGCGGGCGACCGGGAACGATGAACACTGAAGCTTTCTTT	CSGRPGTMNTEAFF
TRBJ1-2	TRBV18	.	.	TGTGCCAGCTCACCACAACAGGACTATGGCTACACCTTC	CASSPQQDYGYTF